These 22 T cell receptor beta chains originate from one sample sequenced in a study of blood T cell repertoires in COVID-19. The data were produced by immunoSEQ multiplex PCR, yet TCRdb's version contains in-frame clones alone and is incomplete. The repertoire holds 360,000 or so clones, 90% seen once, with approximately 7% in the top ten. The sample was peripheral blood. These receptors originate from a man aged 18 to 29 with active or convalescent COVID-19.

The chain recombines TRBV7-2 with TRBJ1-5, with a possible D match to TRBD1 (6 bases). Between the trimmed V and J ends, which lost 5 bases and 6 bases, there was a span of 11 bases. CDR1 and CDR2 from the germline V gene are SGHTA and FQGNSA. The CDR3 extends over 13 amino acids. The CDR3 DNA reads as TGTGCCAGCAGCGCGGACAGAATTCAGCCCCAGCATTTT. It encodes CASSADRIQPQHF.

This chain links TRBV3-1 (or the pseudogene TRBV3-2) with TRBJ1-1; D is unclear. Trimming pared 1 base from V and 0 bases from J, leaving 9 bases between. The germline CDR1 and CDR2 sequences are LGHDT and YNNKEL (reference sequence). The CDR3 totals 15 residues. The CDR3 protein is CASSQGYFMNTEAFF. CDR3 sequence (DNA): TGTGCCAGCAGCCAAGGTTACTTCATGAACACTGAAGCTTTCTTT.

The chain uses TRBV10-3 and TRBJ2-3, with D maybe TRBD1 (5 bases). V was cut by 4 bases and J by 2 bases, with 10 bases left in between. The CDR3 runs to 14 residues. Germline assignment: CDR1 ENHRY and CDR2 SYGVKD. The CDR3 loop reads CAISGQSNTDTQYF. CDR3 DNA: TGTGCCATCAGTGGACAGTCGAACACAGATACGCAGTATTTT.

This chain joins TRBV15 and TRBJ1-2; 10 bases agree with TRBD1. The CDR3 spans 18 residues. With 2 bases clipped from V and 1 base from J, the junction kept 10 bases outside the gene matches. In germline, CDR1 is LNHNV, CDR2 YYDKDF (reference sequence). CDR3 bases: TGTGCCACCAGCAGAACCTTTCGGGACAGGGGTATTAACTATGGCTACACCTTC. Translation: CATSRTFRDRGINYGYTF.

V and J are TRBV7-8 and TRBJ1-1; possibly TRBD1 for D (5 bases). Germline V CDR1 and CDR2: SGHVS, FQNEAQ. Trimming cost V 5 bases and J 6 bases, with 16 bases left between them. This CDR3 is built from 14 residues. The CDR3 DNA follows: TGTGCCAGCAGCGGCGGGGGGGGATTGGCTGAAGCTTTCTTT. Translated, it gives CASSGGGGLAEAFF.

The chain carries TRBV6-5 and TRBJ2-7; D is possibly TRBD1 (5 bases). Germline loops: CDR1 MNHEY, CDR2 SVGAGI. The CDR3 totals 15 residues. V was pared by 7 bases and J by 3 bases, with 19 bases between. DNA for the CDR3: TGTGCCAGCACCGACAACGGGCAGGGTATCTACGAGCAGTACTTC. Translating gives CASTDNGQGIYEQYF.

In DNA form, the CDR3 reads TGTGCCAGCAGTCGCCGGGGTACCAATCAGCCCCAGCATTTT. It encodes CASSRRGTNQPQHF. V is TRBV2 and J is TRBJ1-5; no firm D call. V was trimmed by 5 bases and J by 3 bases, leaving 11 bases between them. This CDR3 spans 14 amino acids. Germline CDR1 reads SNHLY; CDR2 reads FYNNEI.

This clone has just one count. V and J are TRBV7-9 and TRBJ1-4; 8 positions match TRBD1. This CDR3 is 16 amino acids long. Germline CDR1 and CDR2: SEHNR and FQNEAQ (reference sequence). The V segment lost 4 bases and the J segment 4 bases; nucleotides outside the gene matches: 8. DNA for the CDR3: TGTGCCAGCAGCTCAGCCGGACAGGGAGGTAATGAAAAACTGTTTTTT. Protein: CASSSAGQGGNEKLFF.

V gene TRBV4-2 combines with J gene TRBJ2-3, with 11 nucleotides matching TRBD2. Germline V gives CDR1 LGHNA, CDR2 YNFKEQ. The CDR3 runs 16 residues. J was trimmed by 5 bases and V by 2 bases; bases with no gene match: 6. CDR3 coding DNA: TGTGCCAGCAGCCAATCGGGACTAGCGGAGCGAGATACGCAGTATTTT. Translating it yields CASSQSGLAERDTQYF.

The chain is built from TRBV7-9 and TRBJ2-2; the D is unclear. V was trimmed by 9 bases and J by 3 bases, leaving 14 bases between them. Germline loops: CDR1 SEHNR, CDR2 FQNEAQ (reference sequence). This CDR3 contains 14 residues. The CDR3 DNA reads TGTGCCAGGTCGCTGGTCTCGGACACCGGGGAGCTGTTTTTT. Translated, it gives CARSLVSDTGELFF.

The J gene is TRBJ1-1, the V gene TRBV6-2 or TRBV6-3; weak D call: TRBD1 (6 bases). V dropped 7 bases and J dropped 6 bases, with 18 bases sitting between them. This CDR3 spans 14 amino acids. The germline V gene encodes CDR1 MNHEY and CDR2 SVGEGT. The CDR3 spells CASTPAEGGSEAFF. DNA for the CDR3: TGTGCCAGCACCCCCGCGGAGGGGGGGTCTGAAGCTTTCTTT.

The chain is built from TRBV15 and TRBJ2-5; D not certain. The CDR3 loop spans 13 amino acids. Germline V lookup: CDR1 LNHNV, CDR2 YYDKDF (reference sequence). V lost 1 base and J lost 4, with 7 bases in between. For the CDR3, the DNA is TGTGCCACCAGCAGAGCCCCCAGAGAGACCCAGTACTTC. It specifies CATSRAPRETQYF.

This clone has only one observation. This chain's CDR3 is CASRITGHSYGYTF. In DNA form, the CDR3 reads TGTGCCAGCAGGATAACGGGACATAGCTATGGCTACACCTTC. V usage is TRBV27 and J usage is TRBJ1-2, with D possibly being TRBD1 (6 bases). CDR3 length: 14 amino acids. The ends were cut back, 6 bases at V and 4 bases at J, with 15 bases in the middle. Germline lookup yields CDR1 MNHEY and CDR2 SMNVEV (reference sequence).

V usage is TRBV18 and J usage is TRBJ2-7; D unclear. Trimming shortened V by 1 base and J by 6 bases, and 7 bases separated the two germline ends. From germline, CDR1 is KGHSH and CDR2 LQKENI. The CDR3 loop spans 12 amino acids. CDR3 sequence: CASSPLSSEQYF. In DNA form, the CDR3 reads TGTGCCAGCTCACCACTATCTAGCGAGCAGTACTTC.

J is TRBJ1-1 and V is TRBV14; 9 positions agree with TRBD1. The J segment lost 5 bases and the V segment lost 0 bases, leaving 16 bases of the junction unmatched. Germline V gene data show CDR1 as SGHDN and CDR2 as FVKESK. This CDR3 has 19 amino acids. In DNA form, the CDR3 reads TGTGCCAGCAGCCAAGATGCCTTCGAACAGGGGGCGCGGTATACTGAAGCTTTCTTT. Amino acid sequence: CASSQDAFEQGARYTEAFF.

This clone came up once. The chain recombines TRBV10-3 with TRBJ1-2; the D gene is possibly TRBD1 (5 bases). Trimming took 2 bases from V and 7 from J, leaving 26 bases between them. From germline, CDR1 is ENHRY and CDR2 SYGVKD. This CDR3 has 18 amino acids. The CDR3 here is CAISETGSALRISSGYTF. CDR3 in DNA: TGTGCCATCAGTGAGACAGGATCGGCCCTTAGGATATCCAGTGGCTACACCTTC.

This clone is medium-sized by share. The chain recombines TRBV6-4 with TRBJ2-2, with 9 nucleotides matching TRBD1. Germline V lookup: CDR1 MRHNA, CDR2 SNTAGT. The CDR3 has 14 residues. V lost 5 bases and J lost 3; bases outside the gene matches: 1. CDR3 sequence: CASSRQGDTGELFF. The CDR3 DNA reads TGTGCCAGCAGTCGACAGGGGGACACCGGGGAGCTGTTTTTT.

This sequence joins TRBV5-1 and TRBJ2-1; TRBD2 matches at 8 bases. The CDR3 sequence is 15 residues long. CDR1 is SGHRS, CDR2 YFSETQ, per germline. V gave up 2 bases and J gave up 5 bases; unmatched junction bases: 6. The CDR3: CASSFTGTSHNEQFF. The CDR3 DNA reads as TGCGCCAGCAGCTTCACCGGGACTAGTCACAATGAGCAGTTCTTC.

The chain links TRBV12-1 to TRBJ1-1; the D call in the table, TRBD1, was not verified against the DNA. TRBV12-1 is marked as a pseudogene. The CDR3 runs 14 residues. This CDR3 is CASSPRGGNTEAFF. CDR3 DNA sequence: TGTGCCAGCAGCCCGCGAGGGGGGAACACTGAAGCTTTCTTT.

This chain uses TRBV6-1 with TRBJ1-5, with a tentative D call TRBD1 (5 bases). Trimming pared 2 bases from V and 0 bases from J, leaving 8 bases between. The CDR3 is 15 residues long. The germline V gene encodes CDR1 MNHNS and CDR2 SASEGT. The DNA for the CDR3 is TGTGCCAGCAGTGAACAGGGACTTAGCAATCAGCCCCAGCATTTT. This sequence encodes CASSEQGLSNQPQHF.

This sequence joins TRBV18 and TRBJ2-7; possibly TRBD1 for D (5 bases). The CDR3 consists of 13 residues. Deletions cut 6 bases from V and 0 bases from J, with 9 bases between. Germline CDR1 reads KGHSH; CDR2 reads LQKENI. In nucleotides, the CDR3 is TGTGCCAGCTCCCGAGACAGCTCCTACGAGCAGTACTTC. It yields the protein CASSRDSSYEQYF.

The V gene is TRBV6-5, the J gene TRBJ1-6, with TRBD1 identical over 9 bases. CDR1 is MNHEY, CDR2 SVGAGI, per germline. This CDR3 contains 15 residues. V shed 2 bases and J 8 bases; nucleotides not matched to a gene: 4. DNA for the CDR3: TGTGCCAGCAGTTACGGGACAGGGTCCGATTCACCCCTCCACTTT. Encoded protein: CASSYGTGSDSPLHF.